One and the same sample provided the 7 T cell receptor beta chains below, sequenced in a study of blood T cell repertoires in COVID-19. Only in-frame clones appear in the TCRdb table, and some are missing; sequencing was by immunoSEQ multiplex PCR. The sample yields about 66,000 clones, roughly 86% seen once. The sample was peripheral blood. The receptors stem from a man aged 50 or older with active COVID-19.

J is TRBJ1-2 and V is TRBV6-5; 7 bases align to TRBD1. The CDR3 loop spans 13 amino acids. The V gene end was trimmed by 2 bases and the J gene end by 6 bases; junction bases not matched to a gene: 3. Germline CDR1 and CDR2: MNHEY and SVGAGI. CDR3 coding DNA: TGTGCCAGCAGTTACGACAGGGTAAATGGCTACACCTTC. As protein: CASSYDRVNGYTF.

The CDR3: CASSADRASHEQYV. In DNA form, the CDR3 reads TGTGCCAGCAGCGCGGACAGGGCGTCCCACGAGCAGTACGTC. This chain connects TRBV7-8 to TRBJ2-7; 8 bases agree with TRBD1. This CDR3 is built from 14 residues. Germline CDR1 is SGHVS and CDR2 is FQNEAQ. V shed 5 bases, J shed 5 bases, and the junction held 8 bases outside the gene matches.

The rearrangement uses TRBV3-1 (or the pseudogene TRBV3-2) and TRBJ2-7, with 10 bases fitting TRBD1. Germline V lookup: CDR1 LGHDT, CDR2 YNNKEL (reference sequence). This CDR3 spans 15 amino acids. V dropped 4 bases and J dropped 5; count of bases not matched to a gene: 8. CDR3 DNA: TGTGCCAGCAGCCCTGGGTGGGGACAGGGGAACGAGCAGTACTTC. This gives the protein CASSPGWGQGNEQYF.

The V gene is TRBV5-1, the J gene TRBJ2-1; D perhaps matches TRBD1 (5 bases). The CDR3 loop spans 13 amino acids. In germline, CDR1 is SGHRS, CDR2 YFSETQ. V lost 5 bases to trimming and J lost 5 bases, with 11 bases between them. CDR3 in DNA: TGCGCCAGCAGTAAGGCAGGGAACAATGAGCAGTTCTTC. Protein: CASSKAGNNEQFF.

The chain employs TRBV7-7 and TRBJ2-1; tentatively, D is TRBD2 (5 bases). The CDR3 covers 15 residues. The V gene lost 5 bases and the J gene lost 0 bases, with 11 bases spanning the gap. Germline CDR1 reads SSHAT; CDR2 reads FNYEAQ (reference sequence). CDR3 sequence (DNA): TGTGCCAGCAGCCCTAGCTGGGGCTCCTACAATGAGCAGTTCTTC. Residues: CASSPSWGSYNEQFF.

The chain has TRBV5-4 and TRBJ2-5; no definite D call. Germline CDR1 and CDR2: SGHNT and YYREEE (reference sequence). V shed 0 bases and J shed 5 bases, with 11 bases lying between them. This CDR3 region has 14 residues. CDR3 coding DNA: TGTGCCAGCAGCTTGGGCGGCAAACTGGAGACCCAGTACTTC. Translating it yields CASSLGGKLETQYF.

The chain recombines TRBV6-5 with TRBJ1-3, with 7 positions matching TRBD1. J was trimmed by 8 bases and V by 8 bases; bases with no gene match: 9. CDR1 MNHEY and CDR2 SVGAGI come from the germline V gene. CDR3 size: 13 residues. DNA for the CDR3: TGTGCCAGCCGTCGACCAGGGGGAGACACCATATATTTT. This codes for CASRRPGGDTIYF.